This TCR beta chain was obtained from a study of cytomegalovirus exposure and HLA in healthy donors. This clone was seen a few times. Antigen: not known. Although they were nominally healthy when sampled, donors likely had unrecorded immune exposures. The CDR3 has 14 residues. The germline CDR1 and CDR2 sequences are MDHEN and SYDVKM. V lost 4 bases to trimming and J lost 5 bases, with 12 bases between them. PCR employed 60 Vbeta and 13 Jbeta primers. The table came from immunoSEQ multiplex PCR; TCRdb's copy has only in-frame clones and leaves some out. The sample includes 120,000 or so clones, around 84% seen only once; the top ten take about 2%. Findings and caveats of the study: The authors confirmed in vitro that a few CMV-associated chains were specific for CMV antigens. A later analysis associated 15,000 or so TCR beta sequences with HLA alleles at a 0.05 false discovery rate. HLA-A and HLA-B allele assignments for most subjects were reportedly predicted accurately using TCR beta sequences.

The sample consisted of PBMCs. The TCR originated in a man aged 18-30 years in good health and CMV-seronegative. This chain uses TRBV28 with TRBJ2-1; D possibly corresponds to TRBD1 (5 bases). CDR3 residues: CASSSGLGNNEQFF. The CDR3 bases are TGTGCCAGCAGTTCAGGGTTGGGGAACAATGAGCAGTTCTTC.